What follows are 10 T cell receptor beta chains derived from one specimen sequenced in a study of blood T cell repertoires in COVID-19. Using immunoSEQ multiplex PCR, the repertoire was profiled, and TCRdb retains in-frame clones only, with some absent. The sample yields about 430,000 clones, approximately 90% seen once. Sequencing was carried out using PBMCs or T cells enriched from blood (not recorded which). Receptor source: a man under 40 who had recovered from COVID-19.

This chain connects TRBV7-9 to TRBJ2-7; D is possibly TRBD2 (6 bases). Looked up from germline, CDR1 is SEHNR and CDR2 is FQNEAQ (reference sequence). The CDR3 contains 16 residues. V gave up 5 bases and J gave up 0 bases, with 17 bases separating them. The chain's CDR3 is CASSARHWEASYEQYF. As DNA, the CDR3 is TGTGCCAGCAGCGCGAGACATTGGGAGGCCTCCTACGAGCAGTACTTC.

V gene TRBV5-1 combines with J gene TRBJ2-3, with D perhaps matching TRBD2 (5 bases). The CDR3 runs 14 residues. Germline lookup yields CDR1 SGHRS and CDR2 YFSETQ. V lost 0 bases to trimming and J lost 2 bases, with 7 bases between them. This CDR3 reads CASSLGRPTDTQYF. CDR3 nucleotides: TGCGCCAGCAGCTTGGGGAGGCCCACAGATACGCAGTATTTT.

The chain joins TRBV28 to TRBJ2-3; 14 bases map to TRBD2. The CDR3 loop spans 18 amino acids. Looked up from germline, CDR1 is MDHEN and CDR2 is SYDVKM. The J segment lost 3 bases and the V segment lost 9 bases, leaving 14 bases of the junction unmatched. The CDR3 nucleotides are TGTGCCAGTGGGGGGCCGACTAGCGGGAGGGGTTTGACAGATACGCAGTATTTT. It translates to CASGGPTSGRGLTDTQYF.

This clone was recorded only once. The chain joins TRBV5-1 to TRBJ2-1; D gene uncertain. The CDR3 covers 11 residues. V dropped 2 bases and J dropped 10 bases, with 7 bases sitting between them. Germline V gene lookup returns CDR1 SGHRS and CDR2 YFSETQ. The CDR3 sequence is CASSFQVEQFF. For the CDR3, the DNA is TGCGCCAGCAGCTTCCAGGTCGAGCAGTTCTTC.

V and J are TRBV19 and TRBJ2-7; 7 nucleotides line up with TRBD1. The CDR3 is 14 amino acids. V was pared by 5 bases and J by 3 bases, with 7 bases of the junction left unmatched. The germline gives CDR1 LNHDA, CDR2 SQIVND (reference sequence). The CDR3 nucleotides are TGTGCCAGTAGTTACCGGACAGGAGGCTACGAGCAGTACTTC. It is translated as CASSYRTGGYEQYF. Using reference TRBV19 and TRBJ2-7 for the parts outside the CDR3, the full variable domain is DGGITQSPKYLFRKEGQNVTLSCEQNLNHDAMYWYRQDPGQGLRLIYYSQIVNDFQKGDIAEGYSVSREKKESFPLTVTSAQKNPTAFYLCASSYRTGGYEQYFGPGTRLTVT.

The chain has TRBV5-1 and TRBJ1-6, with 8 bases fitting TRBD1. From germline, CDR1 is SGHRS and CDR2 YFSETQ. J was trimmed by 9 bases and V by 1 base; bases with no gene match: 9. CDR3 length: 16 amino acids. In DNA form, the CDR3 reads TGCGCCAGCAGCTTGATGTCTGACAGGGGTGCTTCACCCCTCCACTTT. Translating gives CASSLMSDRGASPLHF. The complete variable domain, with remaining parts taken from reference TRBV5-1 and TRBJ1-6, reads KAGVTQTPRYLIKTRGQQVTLSCSPISGHRSVSWYQQTPGQGLQFLFEYFSETQRNKGNFPGRFSGRQFSNSRSEMNVSTLELGDSALYLCASSLMSDRGASPLHFGNGTRLTVT.

The chain links TRBV7-9 to TRBJ1-1, with D hard to call. Trimming pared 5 bases from V and 5 bases from J, leaving 12 bases between. Germline assignment: CDR1 SEHNR and CDR2 FQNEAQ (reference sequence). CDR3 length equals 13 residues. The CDR3 DNA is TGTGCCAGCAGCGCGCTCTCGGGTACTGAAGCTTTCTTT. The encoded protein is CASSALSGTEAFF.

The chain combines TRBV12-1 with TRBJ1-5. TRBV12-1 is a pseudogene segment. This CDR3 spans 16 amino acids. The CDR3 bases are TGTGCCAGCCGGTGGCGGTGTACGAACAGCAATCAGCCCCAGCATTTT. Amino acids: CASRWRCTNSNQPQHF.

J is TRBJ2-3 and V is TRBV7-9; 8 nucleotides agree with TRBD1. The CDR3 runs 15 residues. Germline CDR1 is SEHNR and CDR2 is FQNEAQ (reference sequence). The ends lost 11 bases at V and 2 bases at J; junction bases unmatched: 12. CDR3 sequence: CAGNQDRENTDTQYF. CDR3 coding DNA: TGTGCCGGCAACCAGGACAGGGAAAACACAGATACGCAGTATTTT.

The V call is TRBV7-2, the J call TRBJ2-7, with 13 bases matching TRBD2. Trimming removed 4 bases from V and 6 bases from J; junction bases left unmatched: 3. The CDR3 has 14 residues. The germline V gene encodes CDR1 SGHTA and CDR2 FQGNSA. In DNA form, the CDR3 reads TGTGCCAGCAGCTCGGGACTAGCGGGATCCGAGCAGTACTTC. This translates into CASSSGLAGSEQYF.